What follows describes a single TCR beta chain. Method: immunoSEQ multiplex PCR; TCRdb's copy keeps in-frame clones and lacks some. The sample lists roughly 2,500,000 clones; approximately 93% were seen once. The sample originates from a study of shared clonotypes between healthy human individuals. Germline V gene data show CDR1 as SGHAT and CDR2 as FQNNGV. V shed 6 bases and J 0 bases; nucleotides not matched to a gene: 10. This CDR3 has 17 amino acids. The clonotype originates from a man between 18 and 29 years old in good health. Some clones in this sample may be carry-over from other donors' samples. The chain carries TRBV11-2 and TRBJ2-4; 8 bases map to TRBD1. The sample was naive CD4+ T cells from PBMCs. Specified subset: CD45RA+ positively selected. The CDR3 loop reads CASSPRGQETAKNIQYF. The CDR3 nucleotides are TGTGCCAGCAGTCCTCGGGGACAGGAAACAGCCAAAAACATTCAGTACTTC.